These 23 T cell receptor beta chains originate from one sample sequenced in a study of cytomegalovirus exposure and HLA in healthy donors. Assay used: immunoSEQ multiplex PCR; TCRdb lists only in-frame clones, some missing. The sample lists roughly 310,000 clones; nearly 90% were seen once. The sequenced sample consisted of PBMCs. These receptors all stem from a man in his thirties or forties in good health and CMV-seronegative.

As concerns this clone: Other nucleotide sequences in the sample specify the same CDR3. V is TRBV18 and J is TRBJ1-4; 8 bases line up with TRBD1. Trimming took 4 bases from V and 3 from J; bases not matched to a gene: 1. Germline V CDR1 and CDR2: KGHSH, LQKENI. The CDR3 is 14 amino acids. CDR3 in DNA: TGTGCCAGCTCACGGACAGGGCCTAATGAAAAACTGTTTTTT. The encoded protein is CASSRTGPNEKLFF.

The count of this clone is one. V and J are TRBV7-6 and TRBJ2-1; D perhaps matches TRBD1 (6 bases). The germline V gene has CDR1 SGHVS and CDR2 FNYEAQ. The CDR3 is 12 residues long. V was pared by 5 bases and J by 7 bases, with 9 bases between. In nucleotides, the CDR3 is TGTGCCAGCAGCCCGCAGGGGAATGAGCAGTTCTTC. Amino acids: CASSPQGNEQFF.

The J gene is TRBJ1-1, the V gene TRBV7-6; TRBD1 matches at 8 bases. CDR3 length equals 15 residues. Unmatched junction bases numbered 8, after V lost 4 bases and J lost 4 bases. Germline assignment: CDR1 SGHVS and CDR2 FNYEAQ. The CDR3 spells CASSSPQGAITEAFF. DNA for the CDR3: TGTGCCAGCAGCTCCCCCCAGGGGGCTATCACTGAAGCTTTCTTT.

The chain links TRBV11-2 to TRBJ1-3; TRBD1 aligns across 7 bases. CDR1 and CDR2 (germline): SGHAT, FQNNGV. Unmatched junction bases numbered 8, after V lost 4 bases and J lost 8 bases. The CDR3 extends over 14 amino acids. Here the CDR3 reads CASSSQGLVYTIYF. Here the CDR3 DNA reads TGTGCCAGCAGCTCACAGGGGTTGGTTTACACCATATATTTT.

This clone occurred many times. This rearrangement joins TRBV27 to TRBJ2-7; 9 bases fit TRBD1. Germline V gene data show CDR1 as MNHEY and CDR2 as SMNVEV (reference sequence). With V trimmed by 8 bases and J by 3 bases, 2 bases remained unmatched. The CDR3 runs 12 residues. The CDR3 reads CASGTGFYEQYF. In nucleotides, the CDR3 is TGTGCCAGCGGGACAGGGTTCTACGAGCAGTACTTC.

This chain connects TRBV6-6 to TRBJ1-1; tentatively, D is TRBD1 (5 bases). The germline V gene has CDR1 MNHNY and CDR2 SVGAGI (reference sequence). The CDR3 totals 12 residues. V shed 8 bases and J shed 6 bases, with 13 bases lying between them. CDR3 amino acids: CASSTGVAEAFF. DNA for the CDR3: TGTGCCAGCTCCACGGGGGTCGCTGAAGCTTTCTTT.

The chain links TRBV5-6 to TRBJ2-7; D is possibly TRBD1 (6 bases). Germline V lookup: CDR1 SGHDT, CDR2 YYEEEE. The V end lost 0 bases, the J end lost 0 bases, and 10 bases lay between the germline ends. CDR3 size: 15 residues. The CDR3 bases are TGTGCCAGCAGCTTGGGTCAGGGGTACTCCTACGAGCAGTACTTC. Translation: CASSLGQGYSYEQYF.

CDR3 protein: CASSYPGLAPGELFF. CDR3 in DNA: TGTGCCAGCAGTTACCCCGGACTAGCCCCCGGGGAGCTGTTTTTT. The chain has TRBV6-5 and TRBJ2-2, with 8 bases that match TRBD2. Germline values: CDR1 MNHEY, CDR2 SVGAGI. V was clipped by 2 bases and J by 6 bases; unmatched bases: 5. The CDR3 contains 15 residues.

The rearrangement links TRBV6-5 to TRBJ2-3; no reliable D call. With 7 bases removed from V and 6 bases from J, the gap between germline ends came to 8 bases. The V gene's germline CDR1 is MNHEY and CDR2 SVGAGI. The CDR3 contains 11 residues. CDR3 sequence (DNA): TGTGCCAGCAAATGGCTGGATACGCAGTATTTT. This gives the protein CASKWLDTQYF.

This rearrangement joins TRBV2 to TRBJ2-3; possibly TRBD1 for D (6 bases). V gave up 8 bases and J gave up 4 bases, with 19 bases separating them. Germline values: CDR1 SNHLY, CDR2 FYNNEI. The CDR3 runs 15 residues. CDR3: CASREGDLQADTQYF. The CDR3 nucleotides read TGTGCCAGCCGAGAGGGGGACCTGCAGGCAGATACGCAGTATTTT. Together with reference TRBV2 and TRBJ2-3, the CDR3 gives the full variable domain: EPEVTQTPSHQVTQMGQEVILRCVPISNHLYFYWYRQILGQKVEFLVSFYNNEISEKSEIFDDQFSVERPDGSNFTLKIRSTKLEDSAMYFCASREGDLQADTQYFGPGTRLTVL.

The chain couples TRBV5-5 to TRBJ2-3, with D unclear. The germline V gene has CDR1 SGHKS and CDR2 YYEKEE (reference sequence). CDR3 size: 13 residues. V gave up 0 bases and J gave up 4 bases, with 6 bases separating them. CDR3 bases: TGTGCCAGCAGCTTGGACTCCTCAGATACGCAGTATTTT. Translating gives CASSLDSSDTQYF.

V is TRBV9 and J is TRBJ2-5; 8 bases fit TRBD2. From germline, CDR1 is SGDLS and CDR2 YYNGEE. Trimming removed 3 bases from V and 5 bases from J; junction bases left unmatched: 6. This CDR3 region has 14 residues. In nucleotides, the CDR3 is TGTGCCAGCAGCGGTAGCGGGGTTTATGAGACCCAGTACTTC. Amino acid sequence: CASSGSGVYETQYF.

The chain uses TRBV5-6 and TRBJ1-1; D is undetermined. In germline, CDR1 is SGHDT, CDR2 YYEEEE. The CDR3 is made up of 16 amino acids. V shed 4 bases and J shed 1 base, with 17 bases lying between them. CDR3 nucleotides: TGTGCCAGCAGCCTTTCCCAGCGGCAATCGAACACTGAAGCTTTCTTT. Amino acid sequence: CASSLSQRQSNTEAFF. Supplemented by reference TRBV5-6 and TRBJ1-1, the full variable domain reads DAGVTQSPTHLIKTRGQQVTLRCSPKSGHDTVSWYQQALGQGPQFIFQYYEEEERQRGNFPDRFSGHQFPNYSSELNVNALLLGDSALYLCASSLSQRQSNTEAFFGQGTRLTVV.

The chain is built from TRBV5-1 and TRBJ2-2; 12 positions agree with TRBD2. The CDR3 covers 15 residues. Unmatched junction bases numbered 5, after V lost 4 bases and J lost 7 bases. CDR1 and CDR2 from the germline V gene are SGHRS and YFSETQ. CDR3 amino acids: CASSTTSGGGGELFF. The CDR3 nucleotides read TGCGCCAGCAGCACGACTAGCGGGGGTGGCGGGGAGCTGTTTTTT. The whole variable domain, remainder taken from reference TRBV5-1 and TRBJ2-2, is KAGVTQTPRYLIKTRGQQVTLSCSPISGHRSVSWYQQTPGQGLQFLFEYFSETQRNKGNFPGRFSGRQFSNSRSEMNVSTLELGDSALYLCASSTTSGGGGELFFGEGSRLTVL.

This chain links TRBV25-1 with TRBJ2-7; 10 nucleotides line up with TRBD2. The germline CDR1 and CDR2 sequences are MGHDK and SYGVNS. After removal of 6 bases from V and 6 bases from J, the junction contained 11 bases not matched to a gene. There are 15 residues in the CDR3. This CDR3 is CASRASSGGSVEQYF. The DNA of the CDR3 is TGTGCCAGCAGAGCCTCTAGCGGGGGATCGGTCGAGCAGTACTTC.

This clone was seen just once. Sequence at one end of the junction differs from germline and may be a read error. The chain couples TRBV4-3 to TRBJ2-1; 7 bases are a match to TRBD1. The germline V gene encodes CDR1 LGHNA and CDR2 YSLEER. CDR3 length equals 15 residues. The CDR3 sequence is CASSQGSKGALELFF. CDR3 in DNA: TGCGCCAGCAGCCAAGGGTCGAAGGGGGCCCTCGAGCTGTTCTTC.

The chain recombines TRBV5-1 with TRBJ1-1; perhaps TRBD1 as D (5 bases). The CDR3 has 15 amino acids. Between the trimmed V and J ends, which lost 4 bases and 1 base, there was a span of 14 bases. CDR1 and CDR2 from the germline V gene are SGHRS and YFSETQ. The CDR3 loop is CASSPYTGQNTEAFF. The CDR3 coding sequence is TGCGCCAGCAGCCCTTATACAGGTCAGAACACTGAAGCTTTCTTT.

CDR3 nucleotides: TGCGCCAGCAGCCCTTGGACAGGGGGTTACGAGCAGTACTTC. Its protein is CASSPWTGGYEQYF. The chain employs TRBV5-1 and TRBJ2-7; 10 bases match TRBD1. The CDR3 extends over 14 amino acids. V trimming: 4 bases; J trimming: 4 bases; junction bases outside the gene matches: 5. Germline CDR1 is SGHRS and CDR2 is YFSETQ. Complete variable domain (other parts from reference TRBV5-1 and TRBJ2-7): KAGVTQTPRYLIKTRGQQVTLSCSPISGHRSVSWYQQTPGQGLQFLFEYFSETQRNKGNFPGRFSGRQFSNSRSEMNVSTLELGDSALYLCASSPWTGGYEQYFGPGTRLTVT.

A note on this clone: This sample also contains other DNA sequences that code for the same CDR3. The rearrangement joins TRBV9 to TRBJ2-2, with a weak D call TRBD1 (5 bases). V lost 2 bases and J lost 2, with 10 bases in between. Germline lookup yields CDR1 SGDLS and CDR2 YYNGEE. The CDR3 consists of 15 residues. The CDR3 spells CASSVGRVNTGELFF. CDR3 DNA sequence: TGTGCCAGCAGCGTGGGCAGGGTTAACACCGGGGAGCTGTTTTTT.

A few counts support this clone. This chain connects TRBV6-5 to TRBJ2-7; D gene uncertain. This CDR3 is built from 16 residues. Germline V CDR1 and CDR2: MNHEY, SVGAGI. Trimming took 0 bases from V and 2 from J, leaving 14 bases between them. The CDR3 sequence is CASSYSINKETYEQYF. The CDR3 nucleotides read TGTGCCAGCAGTTACTCGATTAACAAGGAGACCTACGAGCAGTACTTC.

Notes on this clone: Other DNA sequences in this sample translate to the same CDR3. The chain joins TRBV5-1 to TRBJ2-2, with 9 bases aligning to TRBD2. The J segment lost 0 bases and the V segment lost 1 base, leaving 4 bases of the junction unmatched. The germline V gene has CDR1 SGHRS and CDR2 YFSETQ. The CDR3 runs to 17 residues. CDR3 bases: TGCGCCAGCAGCTTGAGTAGCGGGGGAACGAACACCGGGGAGCTGTTTTTT. Translation: CASSLSSGGTNTGELFF.

The rearrangement uses TRBV29-1 and TRBJ1-1; possible D gene TRBD1, 5 bases. V lost 7 bases and J lost 2, with 8 bases in between. Germline assignment: CDR1 SQVTM and CDR2 ANQGSEA. The CDR3 consists of 11 residues. CDR3 protein: CSATGNTEAFF. CDR3 nucleotides: TGCAGCGCCACAGGAAACACTGAAGCTTTCTTT. Complete variable domain (other parts from reference TRBV29-1 and TRBJ1-1): SAVISQKPSRDICQRGTSLTIQCQVDSQVTMMFWYRQQPGQSLTLIATANQGSEATYESGFVIDKFPISRPNLTFSTLTVSNMSPEDSSIYLCSATGNTEAFFGQGTRLTVV.

This chain joins TRBV5-5 and TRBJ2-7, with 7 bases identical to TRBD1. The CDR3 spans 15 residues. After removal of 3 bases from V and 2 bases from J, the junction contained 8 bases not matched to a gene. Germline V gives CDR1 SGHKS, CDR2 YYEKEE (reference sequence). The CDR3 sequence is CASSSTGSSAYEQYF. The CDR3 DNA reads TGTGCCAGCAGCTCGACAGGGTCGTCGGCCTACGAGCAGTACTTC.